This passage covers 27 T cell receptor beta chains from one sample sequenced in a study of T cells in Graves' hyperthyroidism and ophthalmopathy. It was RNA transcripts that yielded the amplified TCR beta CDR3 regions. During a first-round RT-PCR of the TCR CDR3, the HTBI primer set was used. TCRdb reanalysed the multiplex PCR reads using MiXCR and keeps one entry per CDR3 protein. The sample lists 550,000 to 650,000 distinct CDR3 sequences, about 14% occurring once. The material sequenced was blood. The receptors derive from a woman aged 25-40 years with Graves' hyperthyroidism that later progressed to Graves' ophthalmopathy.

This clonotype appeared many times. The chain has TRBV28 and TRBJ2-7; D not certain. This CDR3 contains 15 residues. Germline lookup yields CDR1 MDHEN and CDR2 SYDVKM. Trimming removed 1 base from V and 4 bases from J, with 14 bases in between. CDR3 coding DNA: TGTGCCAGCAGTTTATCGCTAGAGTCCCGATACGAGCAGTACTTC. Protein product: CASSLSLESRYEQYF.

A remark on this clonotype: A much larger clone differs from this one at a single base, so this may be a read error. The CDR3 end shows no conserved phenylalanine or tryptophan, and so a read error is likely. The chain combines TRBV7-2 with TRBJ1-3, with no clear D. Germline V CDR1 and CDR2: SGHTA, FQGNSA. The V and J ends lost 3 bases and 2 bases respectively, with 5 bases between them. This CDR3 has 13 residues. As DNA, the CDR3 is TGTGCCAGCAGCTTGCTACCTGGAAACACCATATATTTG. It codes for CASSLLPGNTIYL.

This clonotype was counted between two and nine times. The chain employs TRBV19 and TRBJ1-5, with 7 positions matching TRBD1. V was pared by 4 bases and J by 1 base, with 13 bases of the junction left unmatched. Per the germline V gene, CDR1 is LNHDA and CDR2 is SQIVND (reference sequence). The CDR3 has 18 residues. The CDR3 loop is CASSTPPDRVRSNQPQHF. The CDR3 region has the DNA TGTGCCAGTAGTACCCCACCTGACAGGGTTCGAAGCAATCAGCCCCAGCATTTT.

The V gene is TRBV6-5, the J gene TRBJ1-5; D not resolved. V was shortened by 3 bases and J by 0 bases, with 9 bases between the two germline ends. Germline CDR1 MNHEY, CDR2 SVGAGI. The CDR3 extends over 15 amino acids. The CDR3: CASSYLRDSNQPQHF. CDR3 DNA: TGTGCCAGCAGTTATCTAAGAGATAGCAATCAGCCCCAGCATTTT.

This clonotype was counted many times. The genes are TRBV12-3 or TRBV12-4 and TRBJ1-2; TRBD1 matches 8 bases. The CDR3 covers 14 residues. V lost 2 bases to trimming and J lost 3 bases; unmatched junction nucleotides: 2. CDR3 in DNA: TGTGCCAGCAGTTTACAGGGGGCGTACTATGGCTACACCTTC. Protein: CASSLQGAYYGYTF.

This clonotype occurred a few times. The rearrangement joins TRBV9 to TRBJ1-4, with 8 nucleotides matching TRBD1. The germline V gene has CDR1 SGDLS and CDR2 YYNGEE. This CDR3 is built from 14 residues. With V trimmed by 3 bases and J by 7 bases, 5 bases remained unmatched. The CDR3 DNA sequence: TGTGCCAGCAGCGCTGGGACAGGTGGTGAAAAACTGTTTTTT. It translates to CASSAGTGGEKLFF.

This clonotype appeared many times. V gene TRBV27 combines with J gene TRBJ2-1, with 7 bases that match TRBD2. The germline V gene encodes CDR1 MNHEY and CDR2 SMNVEV (reference sequence). There are 16 residues in the CDR3. V shed 8 bases, J shed 4 bases, and the junction held 14 bases outside the gene matches. The CDR3 sequence is CASCSPGWEGYNEQFF. The CDR3 region has the DNA TGTGCCAGCTGTTCCCCCGGGTGGGAGGGTTACAATGAGCAGTTCTTC.

V and J are TRBV19 and TRBJ2-2; D is possibly TRBD1 (6 bases). Per germline, CDR1 LNHDA and CDR2 SQIVND (reference sequence). This CDR3 is 12 amino acids long. V was clipped by 1 base and J by 14 bases, with 11 bases between them. The DNA of the CDR3 is TGTGCCAGTAGTATAGGCCTACAGGGACTGTTTTTT. Residues: CASSIGLQGLFF.

At least ten counts were recorded for this clonotype. The chain carries TRBV30 and TRBJ2-1, with D perhaps matching TRBD2 (6 bases). This CDR3 is 14 amino acids long. V lost 2 bases, J lost 2 bases, and 10 bases lay in between. Per the germline V gene, CDR1 is GTSNPN and CDR2 is SVGIG (reference sequence). CDR3 DNA: TGTGCCTGGAGTATAGCGGAGGCCTACAATGAGCAGTTCTTC. Protein product: CAWSIAEAYNEQFF. The full variable domain, rest sourced from reference TRBV30 and TRBJ2-1, is SQTIHQWPATLVQPVGSPLSLECTVEGTSNPNLYWYRQAAGRGLQLLFYSVGIGQISSEVPQNLSASRPQDRQFILSSKKLLLSDSGFYLCAWSIAEAYNEQFFGPGTRLTVL.

Ten or more counts support this clonotype. The chain couples TRBV6-1 to TRBJ1-4; D uncertain. From germline, CDR1 is MNHNS and CDR2 SASEGT. V was trimmed by 5 bases and J by 4 bases, leaving 8 bases between them. This CDR3 comprises 13 residues. This CDR3 is CASSYALNEKLFF. The DNA for the CDR3 is TGTGCCAGCAGTTACGCCCTTAATGAAAAACTGTTTTTT.

This clonotype was observed many times. The CDR3 protein is CAWSLSGTNYGYTF. The CDR3 nucleotides are TGTGCCTGGAGCCTCAGCGGTACTAACTATGGCTACACCTTC. The chain is built from TRBV30 and TRBJ1-2; D uncertain. Germline-derived CDR1 and CDR2 are GTSNPN and SVGIG (reference sequence). The germline V and J ends were trimmed by 3 bases and 0 bases, with 11 bases remaining between them. The CDR3 length is 14 residues.

This clonotype was detected only a few times. The chain carries TRBV20-1 and TRBJ2-6, with TRBD1 matching 8 bases. CDR1 and CDR2 (germline): DFQATT, SNEGSKA (reference sequence). The CDR3 has 18 amino acids. V shed 4 bases, J shed 1 base, and the junction held 12 bases outside the gene matches. CDR3 DNA sequence: TGCAGTGCTACTCCGCAGGGGGCAGTTAATTCTGGGGCCAACGTCCTGACTTTC. This gives the protein CSATPQGAVNSGANVLTF.

This clonotype showed up many times. This chain links TRBV29-1 with TRBJ2-1; the D gene is possibly TRBD2 (5 bases). The germline V and J ends were trimmed by 8 bases and 12 bases, with 14 bases remaining between them. CDR3 length: 10 residues. Germline V gene data show CDR1 as SQVTM and CDR2 as ANQGSEA. CDR3 DNA: TGCAGCTCCGAGGGAGTCGGGCAGTTCTTC. It is translated as CSSEGVGQFF.

This clonotype was seen ten or more times. The genes are TRBV20-1 and TRBJ2-7; no firm D call. CDR3 size: 12 residues. V was shortened by 4 bases and J by 1 base, with 8 bases between the two germline ends. Germline V CDR1 and CDR2: DFQATT, SNEGSKA (reference sequence). This CDR3 reads CSAKVLSYEQYF. In DNA form, the CDR3 reads TGCAGTGCTAAGGTGCTGTCCTACGAGCAGTACTTC.

In this sample, this clonotype turned up many times. The rearrangement links TRBV7-2 to TRBJ2-1; D is ambiguous. The CDR3 covers 15 residues. V was cut by 5 bases and J by 1 base, with 12 bases left in between. Germline V gene lookup returns CDR1 SGHTA and CDR2 FQGNSA. The CDR3 loop is CASSRKAGSYNEQFF. The CDR3 coding sequence is TGTGCCAGCAGCCGTAAGGCAGGTTCCTACAATGAGCAGTTCTTC.

This clonotype was observed a few times. An end of the junction differs from the germline gene, which may be a read error. This chain joins TRBV7-3 and TRBJ2-1; 8 bases agree with TRBD2. CDR3 length: 17 amino acids. In germline, CDR1 is SGHTA, CDR2 FQGTGA. The CDR3 protein is CASSLVPRAGVYNEQFF. Here the CDR3 DNA reads TGTGCCAGTAGCTTAGTTCCCCGAGCGGGAGTCTACAATGAGCAGTTCTTC.

The V call is TRBV24-1, the J call TRBJ2-3; the match to TRBD1 covers 7 bases. The trim removed 0 bases at V and 3 bases at J, leaving 2 bases unmatched. The germline V gene encodes CDR1 KGHDR and CDR2 SFDVKD. The CDR3 consists of 15 residues. The CDR3 loop reads CATSDLGRGTDTQYF. In nucleotides, the CDR3 is TGTGCCACCAGTGATTTGGGCAGGGGGACAGATACGCAGTATTTT.

This clonotype was recorded only once. This may be a read error, as it is one base from a much larger clone. The chain has TRBV4-3 and TRBJ1-1; D unresolved. Per the germline V gene, CDR1 is LGHNA and CDR2 is YSLEER. The CDR3 is 15 residues long. The CDR3 nucleotides read TGCGCCAGCGGCCAAGCTCTCCAGCCCAACACTGAAGCTTTCTTT. Translation gives CASGQALQPNTEAFF.

This clonotype was detected many times. The chain is built from TRBV7-2 and TRBJ2-7; D is ambiguous. Trimming took off 5 bases at V and 4 bases at J, with 18 bases between the two ends. The germline gives CDR1 SGHTA, CDR2 FQGNSA. This CDR3 region has 15 residues. This chain's CDR3 is CASSAPGGLRYEQYF. DNA for the CDR3: TGTGCCAGCAGCGCCCCGGGCGGCCTACGGTACGAGCAGTACTTC. Using reference TRBV7-2 and TRBJ2-7 for the parts outside the CDR3, the full variable domain is GAGVSQSPSNKVTEKGKDVELRCDPISGHTALYWYRQSLGQGLEFLIYFQGNSAPDKSGLPSDRFSAERTGGSVSTLTIQRTQQEDSAVYLCASSAPGGLRYEQYFGPGTRLTVT.

This clonotype has only a few counts. The genes are TRBV5-6 and TRBJ1-5; D may be TRBD1 (5 bases). Trimming left V 5 bases short and J 9 bases short, with 12 bases between. The CDR3 sequence is 12 residues long. The V gene's germline CDR1 is SGHDT and CDR2 YYEEEE. The CDR3 spells CASSHWGGPQHF. Written as DNA, the CDR3 is TGTGCCAGCAGTCACTGGGGGGGGCCCCAGCATTTT. Supplemented by reference TRBV5-6 and TRBJ1-5, the full variable domain reads DAGVTQSPTHLIKTRGQQVTLRCSPKSGHDTVSWYQQALGQGPQFIFQYYEEEERQRGNFPDRFSGHQFPNYSSELNVNALLLGDSALYLCASSHWGGPQHFGDGTRLSIL.

This clonotype was counted ten times or more. The CDR3 loop reads CASRLLGQAYNEQFF. In DNA form, the CDR3 reads TGTGCCAGCAGGCTCCTGGGACAGGCCTACAATGAGCAGTTCTTC. The V and J genes are TRBV2 and TRBJ2-1; 8 bases match TRBD1. This CDR3 spans 15 amino acids. Germline-derived CDR1 and CDR2 are SNHLY and FYNNEI. The junction had 6 bases not matched to a gene; V was cut back by 6 bases and J by 2 bases.

This clonotype was found a few times. The chain carries TRBV18 and TRBJ2-1; 10 nucleotides match TRBD2. V dropped 4 bases and J dropped 5; count of bases not matched to a gene: 8. Germline CDR1 KGHSH, CDR2 LQKENI. CDR3 size: 16 residues. CDR3 protein: CASSLLSSGGDNEQFF. The CDR3 region has the DNA TGTGCCAGCTCACTTTTATCTAGCGGGGGAGACAATGAGCAGTTCTTC.

This clonotype was seen more than once but under ten times. The rearrangement joins TRBV9 to TRBJ2-3; D unresolved. CDR3 length equals 14 residues. With 3 bases removed from V and 4 bases from J, the gap between germline ends came to 12 bases. Germline values: CDR1 SGDLS, CDR2 YYNGEE. CDR3 coding DNA: TGTGCCAGCAGCGCCCGAATCTCGGCAGATACGCAGTATTTT. This translates into CASSARISADTQYF.

This clonotype was counted many times. This chain joins TRBV11-2 and TRBJ2-1; 9 nucleotides agree with TRBD2. Germline lookup yields CDR1 SGHAT and CDR2 FQNNGV. This CDR3 is built from 14 residues. V gave up 5 bases and J gave up 10 bases; unmatched junction bases: 9. The CDR3 sequence: CASSPPSGIGEQFF. CDR3 in DNA: TGTGCCAGCAGCCCTCCTAGCGGGATTGGCGAGCAGTTCTTC.

This clonotype appeared many times. The chain links TRBV28 to TRBJ1-2; D call uncertain. This CDR3 is built from 12 residues. Germline CDR1 MDHEN, CDR2 SYDVKM. Trimming pared 4 bases from V and 9 bases from J, leaving 12 bases between. CDR3 in amino acids: CASSSYTGRYTF. The DNA for the CDR3 is TGTGCCAGCAGTTCGTACACCGGTCGCTACACCTTC.

This clonotype was observed at least ten times. The chain uses TRBV9 and TRBJ2-5; TRBD2 matches at 8 bases. The CDR3 loop spans 16 amino acids. J lost 5 bases, V lost 0 bases, and 9 bases had no gene match. Germline CDR1 SGDLS, CDR2 YYNGEE. CDR3 coding DNA: TGTGCCAGCAGCGTAGGGAACCCGGGAGGGTTGGAGACCCAGTACTTC. This encodes CASSVGNPGGLETQYF.

This clonotype came up many times. V and J are TRBV7-9 and TRBJ2-5; 9 positions agree with TRBD1. The CDR3 consists of 16 residues. Germline V lookup: CDR1 SEHNR, CDR2 FQNEAQ (reference sequence). The ends lost 4 bases at V and 5 bases at J; junction bases unmatched: 11. Written as DNA, the CDR3 is TGTGCCAGCAGCTCTCAACGGGGACAGGGTAGCGAGACCCAGTACTTC. This sequence encodes CASSSQRGQGSETQYF.